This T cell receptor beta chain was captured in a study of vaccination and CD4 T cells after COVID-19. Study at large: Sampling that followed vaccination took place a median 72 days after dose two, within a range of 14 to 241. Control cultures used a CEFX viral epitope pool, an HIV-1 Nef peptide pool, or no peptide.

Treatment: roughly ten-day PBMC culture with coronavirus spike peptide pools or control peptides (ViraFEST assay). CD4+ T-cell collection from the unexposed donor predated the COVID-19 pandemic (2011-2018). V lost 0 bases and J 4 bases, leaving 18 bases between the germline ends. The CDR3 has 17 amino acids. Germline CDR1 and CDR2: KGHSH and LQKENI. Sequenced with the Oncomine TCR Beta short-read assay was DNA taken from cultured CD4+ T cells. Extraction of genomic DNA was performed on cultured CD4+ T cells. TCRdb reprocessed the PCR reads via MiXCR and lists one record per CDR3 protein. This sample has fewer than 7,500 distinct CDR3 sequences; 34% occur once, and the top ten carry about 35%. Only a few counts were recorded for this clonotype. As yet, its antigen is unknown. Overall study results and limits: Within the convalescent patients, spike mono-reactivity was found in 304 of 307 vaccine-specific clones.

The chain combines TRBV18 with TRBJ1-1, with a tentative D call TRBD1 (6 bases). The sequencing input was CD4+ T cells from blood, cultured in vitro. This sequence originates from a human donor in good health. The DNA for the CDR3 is TGTGCCAGCTCACCACCTCTACTCCGCAGGGGCGGCACTGAAGCTTTCTTT. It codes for CASSPPLLRRGGTEAFF. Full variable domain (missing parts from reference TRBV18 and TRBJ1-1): NAGVMQNPRHLVRRRGQEARLRCSPMKGHSHVYWYRQLPEEGLKFMVYLQKENIIDESGMPKERFSAEFPKEGPSILRIQQVVRGDSAAYFCASSPPLLRRGGTEAFFGQGTRLTVV.